This TCR beta chain was captured in a study of regulatory T cells in long-lasting Graves disease. CDR3-region Arm-PCR and iRepertoire HTBI primers produced the TCR beta libraries. In the original processing: Spanning all samples, the identified segments comprised 62 TRBV and 14 to 15 TRBJ. Via MiXCR, TCRdb re-called the multiplex PCR reads, giving one row per CDR3 protein. In this record, the V and J calls reflect TCRdb's handling and not the investigators' own analysis. The sample has 350,000 to 550,000 distinct CDR3 sequences; less than 20% are singletons. The germline gives CDR1 SNHLY, CDR2 FYNNEI. The CDR3 contains 13 residues. This clonotype has a handful of counts. An end of the junction differs from the germline gene, which may be a read error. Time point noted: newly diagnosed GD, antithyroid drugs for less than 3 months. PBMC-derived RNA was used for the TCR library. These data also featured in a second study, about T cells in Graves' hyperthyroidism and ophthalmopathy. That investigation notes: Clinical symptoms, serum thyroxine and TRAb, thyroid ultrasound and orbital computed tomography were used for the diagnoses.

This chain joins TRBV2 and TRBJ2-3; D is uncertain. The sequence came from a woman under 30 with Graves disease. The sample was peripheral blood mononuclear cells (PBMCs), taken at new diagnosis, from a patient treated with antithyroid drugs. The CDR3 DNA sequence: TGTGCCAGCAGTACCACGATGGTCTATGAGCAGTCCTTC. Translating gives CASSTTMVYEQSF.